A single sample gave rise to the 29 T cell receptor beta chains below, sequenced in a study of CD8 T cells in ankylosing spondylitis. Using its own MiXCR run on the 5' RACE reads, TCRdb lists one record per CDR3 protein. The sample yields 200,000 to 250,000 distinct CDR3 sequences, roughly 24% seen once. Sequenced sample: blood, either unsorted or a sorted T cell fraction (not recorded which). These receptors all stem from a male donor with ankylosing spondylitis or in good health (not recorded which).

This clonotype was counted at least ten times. CDR3 sequence (DNA): TGTGCCACCCAGGGAGACTACGAGCAGTACTTC. It specifies CATQGDYEQYF. The rearrangement links TRBV2 to TRBJ2-7; D could derive from TRBD1 or TRBD2 (5 bases each). The ends were cut back, 10 bases at V and 3 bases at J, with 10 bases in the middle. Looked up from germline, CDR1 is SNHLY and CDR2 is FYNNEI. The CDR3 covers 11 residues.

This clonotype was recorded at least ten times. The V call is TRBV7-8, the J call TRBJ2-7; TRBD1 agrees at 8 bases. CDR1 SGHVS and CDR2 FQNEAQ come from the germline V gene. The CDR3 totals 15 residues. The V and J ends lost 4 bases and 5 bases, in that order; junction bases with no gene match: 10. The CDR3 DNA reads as TGTGCCAGCAGCTCCCCCAAGACAGGGGACCACGAGCAGTACTTC. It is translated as CASSSPKTGDHEQYF.

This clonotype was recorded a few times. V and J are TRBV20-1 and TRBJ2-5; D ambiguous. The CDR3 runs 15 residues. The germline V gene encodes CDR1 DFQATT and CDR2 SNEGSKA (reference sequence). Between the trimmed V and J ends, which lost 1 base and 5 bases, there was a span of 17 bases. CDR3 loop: CSARVGRRTIETQYF. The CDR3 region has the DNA TGCAGTGCTAGAGTGGGTAGGAGAACTATCGAGACCCAGTACTTC.

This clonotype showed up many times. CDR3 residues: CSASEGTASHEQYF. The CDR3 bases are TGCAGTGCTAGCGAGGGGACAGCTTCCCACGAGCAGTACTTC. J is TRBJ2-7 and V is TRBV20-1, with 7 bases identical to TRBD1. The germline CDR1 and CDR2 sequences are DFQATT and SNEGSKA (reference sequence). This CDR3 contains 14 residues. After removal of 3 bases from V and 5 bases from J, the junction contained 10 bases not matched to a gene.

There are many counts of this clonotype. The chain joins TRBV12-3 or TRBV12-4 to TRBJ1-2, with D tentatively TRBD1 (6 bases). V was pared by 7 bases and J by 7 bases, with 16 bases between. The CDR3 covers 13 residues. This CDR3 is CASTYRGGSGYTF. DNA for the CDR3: TGTGCCAGCACCTATAGGGGGGGTTCTGGCTACACCTTC.

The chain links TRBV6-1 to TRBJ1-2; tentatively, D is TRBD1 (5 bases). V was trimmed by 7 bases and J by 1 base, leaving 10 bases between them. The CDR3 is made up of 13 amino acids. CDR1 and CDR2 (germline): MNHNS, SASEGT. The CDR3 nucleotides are TGTGCCAGCAACCCGAGGGGTAACTATGGCTACACCTTC. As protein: CASNPRGNYGYTF.

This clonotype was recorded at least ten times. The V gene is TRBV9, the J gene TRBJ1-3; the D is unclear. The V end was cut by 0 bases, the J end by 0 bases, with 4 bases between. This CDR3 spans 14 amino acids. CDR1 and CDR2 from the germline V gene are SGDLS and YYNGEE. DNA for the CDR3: TGTGCCAGCAGCGTAGGCAGCTCTGGAAACACCATATATTTT. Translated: CASSVGSSGNTIYF.

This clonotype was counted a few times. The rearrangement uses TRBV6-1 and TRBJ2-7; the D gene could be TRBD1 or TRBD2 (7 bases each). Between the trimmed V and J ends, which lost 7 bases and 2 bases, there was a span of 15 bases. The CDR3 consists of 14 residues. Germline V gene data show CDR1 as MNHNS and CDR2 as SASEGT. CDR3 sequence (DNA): TGTGCCAGCACAGGGGGGGACAAAGCCTACGAGCAGTACTTC. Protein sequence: CASTGGDKAYEQYF.

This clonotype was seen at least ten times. The CDR3 DNA is TGCAGTGCCCAGGGAGCGGCACTAGACTATGGCTACACCTTC. This translates into CSAQGAALDYGYTF. The gene calls are TRBV20-1 and TRBJ1-2; TRBD1 might be the D (5 bases). V dropped 6 bases and J dropped 3 bases, with 17 bases sitting between them. This CDR3 is built from 14 residues. Per the germline V gene, CDR1 is DFQATT and CDR2 is SNEGSKA (reference sequence).

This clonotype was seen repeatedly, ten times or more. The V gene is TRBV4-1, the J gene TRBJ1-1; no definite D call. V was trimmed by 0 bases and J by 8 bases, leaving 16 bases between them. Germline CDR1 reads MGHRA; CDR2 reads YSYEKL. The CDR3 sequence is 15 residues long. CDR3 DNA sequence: TGCGCCAGCAGCCAAGATCTACCCCAGCGCGTGGAAGCTTTCTTT. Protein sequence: CASSQDLPQRVEAFF.

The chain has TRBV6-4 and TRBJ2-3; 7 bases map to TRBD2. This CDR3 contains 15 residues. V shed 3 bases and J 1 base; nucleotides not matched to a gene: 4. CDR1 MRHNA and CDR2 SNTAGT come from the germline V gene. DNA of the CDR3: TGTGCCAGCAGTGAAAGGCTAGCGGGCACAGATACGCAGTATTTT. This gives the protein CASSERLAGTDTQYF.

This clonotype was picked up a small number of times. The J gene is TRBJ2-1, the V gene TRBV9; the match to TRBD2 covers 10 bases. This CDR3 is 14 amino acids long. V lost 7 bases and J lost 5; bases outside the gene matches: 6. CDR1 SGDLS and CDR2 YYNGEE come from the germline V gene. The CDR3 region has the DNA TGTGCCAGCTCGGGACTAGCGAAAAACAATGAGCAGTTCTTC. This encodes CASSGLAKNNEQFF.

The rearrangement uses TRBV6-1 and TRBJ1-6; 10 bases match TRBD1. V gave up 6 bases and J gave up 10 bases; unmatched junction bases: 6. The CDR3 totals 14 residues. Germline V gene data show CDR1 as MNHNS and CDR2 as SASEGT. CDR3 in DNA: TGTGCCAGCAGCGCCGGGACAGGGGAATCACCCCTCCACTTT. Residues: CASSAGTGESPLHF.

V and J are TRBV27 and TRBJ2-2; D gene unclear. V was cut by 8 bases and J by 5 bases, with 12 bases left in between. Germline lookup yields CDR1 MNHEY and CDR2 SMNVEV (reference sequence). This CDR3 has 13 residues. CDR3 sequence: CASALYRTGELFF. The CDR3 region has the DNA TGTGCCAGCGCATTATACAGAACCGGGGAGCTGTTTTTT.

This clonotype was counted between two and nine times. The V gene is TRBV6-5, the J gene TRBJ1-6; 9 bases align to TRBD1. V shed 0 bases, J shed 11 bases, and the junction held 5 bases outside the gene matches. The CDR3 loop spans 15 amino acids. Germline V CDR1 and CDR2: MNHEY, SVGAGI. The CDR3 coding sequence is TGTGCCAGCAGTTACTCGGGACAGGGAAGGACACCCCTCCACTTT. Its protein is CASSYSGQGRTPLHF.

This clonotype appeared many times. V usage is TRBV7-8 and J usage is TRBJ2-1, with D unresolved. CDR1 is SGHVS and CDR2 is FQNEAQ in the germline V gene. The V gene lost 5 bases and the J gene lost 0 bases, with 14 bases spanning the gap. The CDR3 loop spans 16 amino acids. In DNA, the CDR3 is TGTGCCAGCAGCGTGGACCCTGACCGCTCCTACAATGAGCAGTTCTTC. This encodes CASSVDPDRSYNEQFF.

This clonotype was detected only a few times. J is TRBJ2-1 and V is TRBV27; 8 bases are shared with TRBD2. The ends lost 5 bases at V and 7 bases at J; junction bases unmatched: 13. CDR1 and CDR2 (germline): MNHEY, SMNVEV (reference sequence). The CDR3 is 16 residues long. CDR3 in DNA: TGTGCCAGCAGTCTACTAGCGGAACGCCCGTCGAATGAGCAGTTCTTC. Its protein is CASSLLAERPSNEQFF.

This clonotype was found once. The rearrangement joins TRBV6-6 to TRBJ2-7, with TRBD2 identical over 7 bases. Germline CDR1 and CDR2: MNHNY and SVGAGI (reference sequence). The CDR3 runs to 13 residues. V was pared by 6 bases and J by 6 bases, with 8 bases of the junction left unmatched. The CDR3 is CASRAAGRGEQYF. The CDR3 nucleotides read TGTGCCAGCAGAGCAGCGGGAAGGGGCGAGCAGTACTTC.

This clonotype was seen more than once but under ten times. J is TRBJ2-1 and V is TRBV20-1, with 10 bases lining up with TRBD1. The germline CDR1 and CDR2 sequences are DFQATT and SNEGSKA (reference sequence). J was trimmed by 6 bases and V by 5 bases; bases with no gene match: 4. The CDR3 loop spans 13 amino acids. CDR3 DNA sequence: TGCAGTGCTCCTAGGACAGGGGGCAATGAGCAGTTCTTC. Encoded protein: CSAPRTGGNEQFF.

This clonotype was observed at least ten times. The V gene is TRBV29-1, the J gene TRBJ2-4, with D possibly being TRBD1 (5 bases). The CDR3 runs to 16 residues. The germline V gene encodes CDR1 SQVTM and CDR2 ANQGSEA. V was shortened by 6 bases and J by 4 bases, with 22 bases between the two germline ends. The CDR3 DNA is TGCAGCGTGGATATAACAGGTGGATTGGGTAAAAACATTCAGTACTTC. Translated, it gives CSVDITGGLGKNIQYF.

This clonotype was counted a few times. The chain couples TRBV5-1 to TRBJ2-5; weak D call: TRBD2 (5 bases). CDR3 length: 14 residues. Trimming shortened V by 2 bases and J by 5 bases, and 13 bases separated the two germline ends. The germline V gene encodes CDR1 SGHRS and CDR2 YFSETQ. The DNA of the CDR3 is TGCGCCAGCAGCTTTGGCACGGCGGGCGAGACCCAGTACTTC. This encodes CASSFGTAGETQYF.

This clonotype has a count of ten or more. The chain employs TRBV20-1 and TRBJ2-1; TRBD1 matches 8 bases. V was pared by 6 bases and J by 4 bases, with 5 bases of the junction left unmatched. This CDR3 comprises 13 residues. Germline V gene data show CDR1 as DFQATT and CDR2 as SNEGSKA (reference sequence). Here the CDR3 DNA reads TGCAGTGCAAATACAGGGGGGTACAATGAGCAGTTCTTC. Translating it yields CSANTGGYNEQFF.

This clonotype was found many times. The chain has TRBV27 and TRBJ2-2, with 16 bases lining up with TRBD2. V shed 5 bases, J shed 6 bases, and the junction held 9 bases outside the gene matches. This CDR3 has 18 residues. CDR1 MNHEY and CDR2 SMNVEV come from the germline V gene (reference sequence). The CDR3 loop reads CASSRGGLAGGPSGELFF. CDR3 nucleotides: TGTGCCAGCAGTCGGGGGGGACTAGCGGGAGGGCCATCCGGGGAGCTGTTTTTT.

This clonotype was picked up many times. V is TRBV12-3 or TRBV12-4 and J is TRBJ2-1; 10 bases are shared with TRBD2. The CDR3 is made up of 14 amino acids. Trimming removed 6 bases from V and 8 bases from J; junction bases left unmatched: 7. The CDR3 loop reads CASRLAGVRDEQFF. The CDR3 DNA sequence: TGTGCCAGCAGGCTAGCGGGAGTACGCGATGAGCAGTTCTTC.

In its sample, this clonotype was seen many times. The CDR3 DNA reads as TGTGCCAGCAGAAATAACCAGAACACTGAAGCTTTCTTT. Amino acids: CASRNNQNTEAFF. This chain uses TRBV7-8 with TRBJ1-1; no reliable D call. Germline CDR1 is SGHVS and CDR2 is FQNEAQ. The CDR3 sequence is 13 residues long. V gave up 6 bases and J gave up 1 base, with 9 bases separating them.

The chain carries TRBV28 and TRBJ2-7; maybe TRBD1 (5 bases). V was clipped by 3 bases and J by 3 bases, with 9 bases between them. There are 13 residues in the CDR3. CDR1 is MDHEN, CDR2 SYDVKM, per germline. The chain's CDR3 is CASSLAGFYEQYF. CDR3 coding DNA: TGTGCCAGCAGTTTGGCAGGGTTCTACGAGCAGTACTTC.

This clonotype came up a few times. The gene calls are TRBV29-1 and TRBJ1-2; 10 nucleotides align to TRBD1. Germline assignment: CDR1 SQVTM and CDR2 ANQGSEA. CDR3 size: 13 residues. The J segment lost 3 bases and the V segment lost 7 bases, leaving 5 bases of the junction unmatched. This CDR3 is CSGGQGLDYGYTF. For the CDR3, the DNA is TGCAGCGGGGGACAGGGGTTAGACTATGGCTACACCTTC.

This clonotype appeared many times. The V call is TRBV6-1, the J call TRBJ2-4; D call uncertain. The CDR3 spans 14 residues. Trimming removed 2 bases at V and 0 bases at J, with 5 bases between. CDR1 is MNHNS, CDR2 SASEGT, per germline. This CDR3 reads CASSEWEAKNIQYF. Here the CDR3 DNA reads TGTGCCAGCAGTGAATGGGAAGCCAAAAACATTCAGTACTTC.

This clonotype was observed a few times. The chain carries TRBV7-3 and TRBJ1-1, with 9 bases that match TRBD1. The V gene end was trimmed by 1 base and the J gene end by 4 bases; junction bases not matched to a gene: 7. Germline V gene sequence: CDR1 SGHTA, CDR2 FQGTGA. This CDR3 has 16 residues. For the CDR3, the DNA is TGTGCCAGCAGCTTAATGGGACAGGGCATCAGCACTGAAGCTTTCTTT. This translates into CASSLMGQGISTEAFF.